The entry that follows covers one T cell receptor (beta chain) sequence. Its antigen remains unknown. MiXCR, run by TCRdb on the 5' RACE reads, gives a single entry per CDR3 protein. The table includes about 430,000 distinct CDR3 sequences, roughly 17% detected once. This sample is drawn from a study of T-cell memory formation after mild COVID-19. Across the study: The TCR clusters were mostly specific to one donor.

Overall study findings and caveats: The second-wave clones peaking on day 37 were not confirmed as SARS-CoV-2-specific. Of the contracting clones, CD4+ ones lay mainly in CM and EM, and CD8+ ones in EMRA. CD4/CD8 balance characterized clones contracting day 15 to 85, and CD4+ skew characterized later expanders.

This sequence originates from a young man who had mild COVID-19 (a few samples of this study predate the infection). Cell type and time point are not known. Sequencing used PBMCs or a T cell subset sorted from them (not recorded which).

For the CDR3, the DNA is TGTGCCAGCATGTTAACCGGGGAGCTGTTTTTT. Translation: CASMLTGELFF. The chain joins TRBV6-6 to TRBJ2-2; no clear D gene. The CDR3 totals 11 residues. V was clipped by 7 bases and J by 5 bases, with 5 bases between them. From germline, CDR1 is MNHNY and CDR2 SVGAGI (reference sequence).